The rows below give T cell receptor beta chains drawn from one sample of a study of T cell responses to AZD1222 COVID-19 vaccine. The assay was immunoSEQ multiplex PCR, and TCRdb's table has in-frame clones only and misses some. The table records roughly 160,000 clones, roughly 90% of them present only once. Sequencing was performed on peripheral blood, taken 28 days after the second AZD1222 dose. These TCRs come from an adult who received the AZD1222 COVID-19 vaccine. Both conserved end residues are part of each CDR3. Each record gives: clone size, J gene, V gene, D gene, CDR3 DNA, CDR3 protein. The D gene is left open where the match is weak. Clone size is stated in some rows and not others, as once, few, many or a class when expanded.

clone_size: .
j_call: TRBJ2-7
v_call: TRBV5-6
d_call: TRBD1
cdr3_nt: TGTGCCAGCAGCAGCCTGGACAGGGCTTTCTACGAGCAGTACTTC
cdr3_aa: CASSSLDRAFYEQYF

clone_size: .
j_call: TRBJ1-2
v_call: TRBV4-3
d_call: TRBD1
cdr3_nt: TGCGCCAGCAGCCGACATATCGGGACCGGGACAGCCGAAAACTATGGCTACACCTTC
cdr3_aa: CASSRHIGTGTAENYGYTF

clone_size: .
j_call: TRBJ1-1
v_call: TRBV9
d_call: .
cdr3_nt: TGTGCCAGCAGCGTAGCCAATGGAGGTGAAGCTTTCTTT
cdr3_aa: CASSVANGGEAFF

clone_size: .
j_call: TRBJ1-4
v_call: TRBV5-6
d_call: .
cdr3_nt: TGTGCCAGCAGCTCTGGTGAAAAACTGTTTTTT
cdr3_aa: CASSSGEKLFF

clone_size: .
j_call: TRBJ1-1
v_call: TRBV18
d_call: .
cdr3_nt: TGTGCCAGCTCATTTCAGGGGCCTTACTCTCGTCCTGAAGCTTTCTTT
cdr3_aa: CASSFQGPYSRPEAFF

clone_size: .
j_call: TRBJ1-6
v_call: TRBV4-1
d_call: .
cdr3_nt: TGCGCCAGCAGCCTGAGGGTACTCAATAATTCACCCCTCCACTTT
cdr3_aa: CASSLRVLNNSPLHF

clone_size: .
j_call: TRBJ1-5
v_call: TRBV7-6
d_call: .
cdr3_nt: TGTGCCAGCAGCCTCGACCCCGGGCAGCCCCAGCATTTT
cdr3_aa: CASSLDPGQPQHF

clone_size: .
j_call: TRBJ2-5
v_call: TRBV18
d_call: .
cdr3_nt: TGTGCCAGCTCGCGACTGACTCAAGAGACCCAGTACTTC
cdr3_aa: CASSRLTQETQYF

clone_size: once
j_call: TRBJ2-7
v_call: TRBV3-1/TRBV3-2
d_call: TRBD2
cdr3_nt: TGTGCCAGCAGCCAAGATTTCCCCCTGACTAGCGGGGGTTTCTCCGATGTTGAGCAGTACTTC
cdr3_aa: CASSQDFPLTSGGFSDVEQYF

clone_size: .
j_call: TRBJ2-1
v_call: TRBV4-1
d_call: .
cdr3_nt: TGCGCCAGCAGCCAATCCGGGACACTCTCCTACAATGAGCAGTTCTTC
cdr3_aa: CASSQSGTLSYNEQFF

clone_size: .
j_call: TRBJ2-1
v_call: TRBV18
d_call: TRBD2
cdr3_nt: TGTGCCAGCGCCCGGACTAGCGGGGGGGCAGTGTACAATGAGCAGTTCTTC
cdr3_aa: CASARTSGGAVYNEQFF

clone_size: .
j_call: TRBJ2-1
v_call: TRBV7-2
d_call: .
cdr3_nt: TGTGCCAGCAGCTTAATAAGGCTAGCAAGCGATGAGCAGTTCTTC
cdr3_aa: CASSLIRLASDEQFF

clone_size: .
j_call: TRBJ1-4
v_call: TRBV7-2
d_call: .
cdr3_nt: TGTGCCAGCAGCGGGGACTCAAACATCGACACTAATGAAAAACTGTTTTTT
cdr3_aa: CASSGDSNIDTNEKLFF

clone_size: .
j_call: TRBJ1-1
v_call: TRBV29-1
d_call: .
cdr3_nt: TGCAGCGTTGTAAGGGAAAGTGAAGCTTTCTTT
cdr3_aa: CSVVRESEAFF

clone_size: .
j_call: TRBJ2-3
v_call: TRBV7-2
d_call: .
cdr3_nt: TGTGCCAGCAGCTTTGGGCAGACCAGCACAGATACGCAGTATTTT
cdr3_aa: CASSFGQTSTDTQYF

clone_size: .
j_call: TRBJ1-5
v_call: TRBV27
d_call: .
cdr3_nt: TGTGCCAGCAGAAGGACAAGCACCGGATTCTATAGCAATCAGCCCCAGCATTTT
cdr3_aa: CASRRTSTGFYSNQPQHF

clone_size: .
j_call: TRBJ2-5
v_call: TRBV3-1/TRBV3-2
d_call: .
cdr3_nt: TGTGCCAGCAGCCAAGTACGGGGAGAGACCCAGTACTTC
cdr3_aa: CASSQVRGETQYF

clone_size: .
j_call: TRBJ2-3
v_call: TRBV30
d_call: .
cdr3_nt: TGTGCCTGGATGGCCAGCCCGGCAGATACGCAGTATTTT
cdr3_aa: CAWMASPADTQYF

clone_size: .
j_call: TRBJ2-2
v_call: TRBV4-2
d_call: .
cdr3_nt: TGTGCCAGCAGCACCCCAACTAGGGCGAACGGGGAGCTGTTTTTT
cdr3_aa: CASSTPTRANGELFF

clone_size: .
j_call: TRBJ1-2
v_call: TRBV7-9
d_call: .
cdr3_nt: TGTGCCAGCAGCTCCGGTGACCCGAATGGCTACACCTTC
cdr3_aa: CASSSGDPNGYTF

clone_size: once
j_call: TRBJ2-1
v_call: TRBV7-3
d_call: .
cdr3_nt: TGTGCCAGCAGCTTTGATGGATCCCTCTACAATGAGCAGTTCTTC
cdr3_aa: CASSFDGSLYNEQFF

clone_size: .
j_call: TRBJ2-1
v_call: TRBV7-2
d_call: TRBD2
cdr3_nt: TGTGCCAGCAGCTACACTAGCGGGAGCTCCTACAATGAGCAGTTCTTC
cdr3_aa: CASSYTSGSSYNEQFF

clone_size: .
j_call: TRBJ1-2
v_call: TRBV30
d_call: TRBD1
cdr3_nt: TGTGCCTGGAAGGGGACAGGGGGGTCTAGGGGCTACACCTTC
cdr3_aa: CAWKGTGGSRGYTF

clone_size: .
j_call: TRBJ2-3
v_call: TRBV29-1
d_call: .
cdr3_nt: TGCAGCGCGAGTTGGGTCACAGATACGCAGTATTTT
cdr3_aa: CSASWVTDTQYF

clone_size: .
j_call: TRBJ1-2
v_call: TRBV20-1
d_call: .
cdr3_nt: TGCAGTGCAGGGAGTTACCACTACACCTTC
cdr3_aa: CSAGSYHYTF

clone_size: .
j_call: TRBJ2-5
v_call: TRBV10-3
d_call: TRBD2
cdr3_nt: TGTGCCATCAGGGGGACTAGCGGGGGCAACCAAGAGACCCAGTACTTC
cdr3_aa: CAIRGTSGGNQETQYF

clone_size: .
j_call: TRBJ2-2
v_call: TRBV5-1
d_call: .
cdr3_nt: TGCGCCAGCAGCTTTCAGAGCGGGTCGGCCGGGGAGCTGTTTTTT
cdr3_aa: CASSFQSGSAGELFF

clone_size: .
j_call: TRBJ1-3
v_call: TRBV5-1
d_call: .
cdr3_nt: TGCGCCAGCAGCCTGGGTGCGGGCTACTCTGGAAACACCATATATTTT
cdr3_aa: CASSLGAGYSGNTIYF

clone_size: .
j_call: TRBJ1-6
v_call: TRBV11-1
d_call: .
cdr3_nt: TGTGCCAGCAGCTTGTGGGGGAAGAATTCACCCCTCCACTTT
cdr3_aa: CASSLWGKNSPLHF

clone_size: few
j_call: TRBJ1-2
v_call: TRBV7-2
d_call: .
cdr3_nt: TGTGCCAGCAGCTTAGGCGTGGGGTATAGCTATGGCTACACCTTC
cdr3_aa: CASSLGVGYSYGYTF

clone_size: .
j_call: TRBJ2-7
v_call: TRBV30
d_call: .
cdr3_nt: TGTGCCTGGAATCAGGGGTTATCTGACGAGCAGTACTTC
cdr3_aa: CAWNQGLSDEQYF

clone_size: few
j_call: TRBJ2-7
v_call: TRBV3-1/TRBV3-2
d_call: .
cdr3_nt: TGTGCCAGCAGCCCCGGCCGCTACGAGCAGTACTTC
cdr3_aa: CASSPGRYEQYF

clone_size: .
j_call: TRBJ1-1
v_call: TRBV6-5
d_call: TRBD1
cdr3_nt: TGTGCCAGCAGACTCGGACAGGGGAACACTGAAGCTTTCTTT
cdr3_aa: CASRLGQGNTEAFF

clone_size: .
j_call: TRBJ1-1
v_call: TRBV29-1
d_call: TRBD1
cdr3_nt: TGCAGCGTTGATTCCGGGACAGGGAACACTGAAGCTTTCTTT
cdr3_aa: CSVDSGTGNTEAFF

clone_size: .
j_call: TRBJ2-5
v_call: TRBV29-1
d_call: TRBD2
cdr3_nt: TGCAGCGTTGAGCAGCGGGGGGGCCGGCGGGAGACCCAGTACTTC
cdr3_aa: CSVEQRGGRRETQYF

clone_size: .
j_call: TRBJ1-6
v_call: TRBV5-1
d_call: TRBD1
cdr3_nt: TGCGCCAGCAGCTTGATTGGACAGGTGGAAGGAGGGTCCTATAATTCACCCCTCCACTTT
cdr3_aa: CASSLIGQVEGGSYNSPLHF

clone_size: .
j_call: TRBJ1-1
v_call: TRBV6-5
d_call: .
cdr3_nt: TGTGCCAGCAGTACGGAGAACCGGGACACCAATGAAGCTTTCTTT
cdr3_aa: CASSTENRDTNEAFF

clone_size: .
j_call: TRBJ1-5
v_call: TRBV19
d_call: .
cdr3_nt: TGTGCCAGTAGTATCGGGAATAGCAATCAGCCCCAGCATTTT
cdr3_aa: CASSIGNSNQPQHF

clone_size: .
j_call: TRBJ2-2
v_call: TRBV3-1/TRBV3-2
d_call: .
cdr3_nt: TGTGCCAGCAGCCAAGTCCATGAGGGAGCCGGGGAGCTGTTTTTT
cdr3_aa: CASSQVHEGAGELFF

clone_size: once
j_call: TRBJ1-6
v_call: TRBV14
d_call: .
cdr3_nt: TGTGCCAGCAGCCAAGATGGCGGGACACCCCTCCACTTT
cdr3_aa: CASSQDGGTPLHF

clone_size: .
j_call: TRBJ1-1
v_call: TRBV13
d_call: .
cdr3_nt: TGTGCCAGCAGCTTAGCCTCAGGACTGGTCGGGGGTACTGAAGCTTTCTTT
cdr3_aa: CASSLASGLVGGTEAFF

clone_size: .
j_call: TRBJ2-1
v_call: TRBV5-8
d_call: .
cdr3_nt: TGTGCCAGCAGCCCCAGGGAGGTGGGGGGGCGCGATGAGCAGTTCTTC
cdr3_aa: CASSPREVGGRDEQFF

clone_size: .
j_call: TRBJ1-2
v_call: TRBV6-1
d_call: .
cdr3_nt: TGTGCCAGCAGTGTAGTCAGGACTCCATACTCTAACTATGGCTACACCTTC
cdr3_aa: CASSVVRTPYSNYGYTF

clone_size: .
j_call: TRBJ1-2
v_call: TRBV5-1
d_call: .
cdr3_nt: TGCGCCAGCAGCCGACTAGGGGACACTAACTATGGCTACACCTTC
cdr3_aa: CASSRLGDTNYGYTF

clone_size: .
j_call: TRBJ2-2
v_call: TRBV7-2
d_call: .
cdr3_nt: TGTGCCAGCAGCTCCCCTGGCCTTGGGAGGAAGGACACCGGGGAGCTGTTTTTT
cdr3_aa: CASSSPGLGRKDTGELFF

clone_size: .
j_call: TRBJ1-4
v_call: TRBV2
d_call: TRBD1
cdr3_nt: TGTGCCAGCAGTTCAGGGGCAGGGGGGTCTAATGAAAAACTGTTTTTT
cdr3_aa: CASSSGAGGSNEKLFF

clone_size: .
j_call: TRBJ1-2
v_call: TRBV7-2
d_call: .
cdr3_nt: TGTGCCAGCAGGCCTCCGACAACCATGGGGAACTATGGCTACACCTTC
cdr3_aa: CASRPPTTMGNYGYTF

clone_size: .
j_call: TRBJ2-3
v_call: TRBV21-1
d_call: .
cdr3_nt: TGTGCCAGCAAACCTAGCGGGGATACGCAGTATTTT
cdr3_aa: CASKPSGDTQYF

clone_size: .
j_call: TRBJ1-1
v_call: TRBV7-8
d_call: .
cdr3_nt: TGTGCCAGCAGCTTCATTAAGTATGAAGCTTTCTTT
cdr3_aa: CASSFIKYEAFF

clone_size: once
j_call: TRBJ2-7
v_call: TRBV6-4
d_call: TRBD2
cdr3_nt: TGTGCCAGCAGTGACTCTAGCGGGGGGGCCTACGAGCAGTACTTC
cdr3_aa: CASSDSSGGAYEQYF

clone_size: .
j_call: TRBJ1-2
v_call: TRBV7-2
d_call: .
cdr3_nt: TGTGCCAGCACTATAAATAGGGGGGGACACTACACCTTC
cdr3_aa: CASTINRGGHYTF

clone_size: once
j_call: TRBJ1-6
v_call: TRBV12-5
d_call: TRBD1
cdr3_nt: TGTGCTAGTGGTTTACGACAGGGGCAACCCCTCCACTTT
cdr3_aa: CASGLRQGQPLHF

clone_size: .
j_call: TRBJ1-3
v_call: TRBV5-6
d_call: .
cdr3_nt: TGTGCCAGCAGCCCGGATGGGGGGCGTGGAAACACCATATATTTT
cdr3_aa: CASSPDGGRGNTIYF

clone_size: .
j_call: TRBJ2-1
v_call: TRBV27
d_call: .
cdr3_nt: TGTGCCAGCAGTTCCCGCAGGGAAAGTCTTTCTGATGAGCAGTTCTTC
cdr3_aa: CASSSRRESLSDEQFF

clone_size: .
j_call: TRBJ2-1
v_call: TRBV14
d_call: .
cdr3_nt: TGTGCCAGCAGCCAAGAGGCGGGATCCACCTACAATGAGCAGTTCTTC
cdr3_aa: CASSQEAGSTYNEQFF

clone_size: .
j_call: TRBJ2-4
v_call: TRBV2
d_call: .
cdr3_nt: TGTGCCAGCAGTCCAGGCCTAGCCAAAAACATTCAGTACTTC
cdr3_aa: CASSPGLAKNIQYF

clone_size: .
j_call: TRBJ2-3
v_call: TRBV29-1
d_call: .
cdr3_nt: TGCAGCGTTGGTGGGGACTCCAGAGAGGCGCAGTATTTT
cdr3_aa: CSVGGDSREAQYF

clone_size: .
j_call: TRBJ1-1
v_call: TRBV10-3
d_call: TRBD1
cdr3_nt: TGTGCCATAAAAGGACAGGGGGCGAAGAACACTGAAGCTTTCTTT
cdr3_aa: CAIKGQGAKNTEAFF

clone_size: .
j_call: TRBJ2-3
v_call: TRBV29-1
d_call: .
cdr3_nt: TGCAGCGTTGTAGGGGCGAGGGTAACAGATACGCAGTATTTT
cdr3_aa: CSVVGARVTDTQYF

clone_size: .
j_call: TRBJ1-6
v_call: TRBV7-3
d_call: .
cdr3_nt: TGTGCCAGCAGCCCTCTCCCGAGCTCCTATAATTCACCCCTCCACTTT
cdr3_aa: CASSPLPSSYNSPLHF